This T cell receptor beta chain was observed in a study of blood T cell repertoires in COVID-19. Overall study: The analysed material was cDNA or gDNA that came from T cells, B-cell-depleted T cells, or PBMCs.

With 4 bases removed from V and 11 bases from J, the gap between germline ends came to 17 bases. Germline assignment: CDR1 WNHNN and CDR2 SYGVQD (reference sequence). The CDR3 extends over 13 amino acids. Per the study methods: Using reference gene primer amplification, nucleated cell counts were estimated. Only in-frame clones appear in the TCRdb table, and some are missing; sequencing was by immunoSEQ multiplex PCR. The V and J calls and clone size were taken over from that table, and D and trimming were inferred from the DNA. Of 77,000 or so clones listed, roughly 76% are singletons. The clonotype was recovered from an elderly woman with active or convalescent COVID-19. This chain links TRBV10-1 with TRBJ1-1, with D unresolved. Sequencing input: peripheral blood. Here the CDR3 DNA reads TGCGCCAGCAGTGCCGACCAAGAGGGTAGGGCTTTCTTT. Its translation: CASSADQEGRAFF.